This TCR beta chain was observed in a study of blood T cells in healthy people across ages. Next came a second PCR, run for about 7 to 11 cycles, which used a sample-barcoded 5' primer along with a J-beta primer mix. CDR3-containing paired-end reads numbering at least 2.5 million came from each sample. TCRdb re-derived calls from the 5' RACE reads in MiXCR, one entry per CDR3 protein. The sample lists 1.4 million or so distinct CDR3 sequences; roughly 43% were seen once. V shed 3 bases and J 5 bases; nucleotides not matched to a gene: 10. The CDR3 is made up of 15 amino acids. Germline assignment: CDR1 MGHDK and CDR2 SYGVNS. Findings and limits, study-wide: CMV infection status of these donors was not known. Higher diversity and more naive CD4+ cells were features of long-lived donors, compared to aged donors.

This clonotype was seen more than once but under ten times. The antigen remains unidentified. The sequenced material came from blood. This chain joins TRBV25-1 and TRBJ2-7, with 7 positions matching TRBD2. The sequence was obtained from a woman aged 18 to 35 in good health. The CDR3 loop is CASSDWEAGRNEQYF. The CDR3, as DNA: TGTGCCAGCAGTGATTGGGAAGCGGGACGGAACGAGCAGTACTTC.